This TCR beta chain stems from a study of CD8+ T cells in alopecia areata. Germline CDR1 MNHEY, CDR2 SVGAGI. V lost 5 bases and J lost 3, with 14 bases in between. This CDR3 comprises 15 residues. Reverse transcription of extracted RNA yielded cDNA, which provided the sequencing template. Sequencing was performed with immunoSEQ multiplex PCR; in TCRdb, only in-frame clones are kept and a portion is missing. The sample carries 160,000 or so clones, approximately 70% recorded once. The clonotype comes from a human donor with alopecia areata. Material: CD8+ T cells sorted from blood, obtained at week 0. The rearrangement joins TRBV6-5 to TRBJ1-5; D is unresolved. In nucleotides, the CDR3 is TGTGCCAGCAGTATGTTAAATACCCCCAATCAGCCCCAGCATTTT. Protein: CASSMLNTPNQPQHF.